Below are 14 T cell receptor beta chains sequenced from a single sample in a study of cytomegalovirus exposure and HLA in healthy donors. This PCR relied on a set of 60 Vbeta primers and 13 Jbeta primers. Clones were sequenced by immunoSEQ multiplex PCR, and TCRdb holds only the in-frame ones, with some missing. The table has roughly 200,000 clones, roughly four fifths seen once. The sample consisted of PBMCs. The receptors here all came from a man aged 50 or older in good health and CMV-seronegative.

The rearrangement links TRBV5-4 to TRBJ1-3, with 7 positions matching TRBD1. Germline CDR1 is SGHNT and CDR2 is YYREEE (reference sequence). After removal of 3 bases from V and 2 bases from J, the junction contained 5 bases not matched to a gene. CDR3 length equals 15 residues. The CDR3 DNA is TGTGCCAGCAGCTATTTCGACAGGGCTGGAAACACCATATATTTT. As protein: CASSYFDRAGNTIYF.

V usage is TRBV7-2 and J usage is TRBJ2-6; 9 nucleotides align to TRBD1. This CDR3 spans 15 amino acids. Germline V gives CDR1 SGHTA, CDR2 FQGNSA. J gave up 1 base and V 5 bases, and 0 bases lay outside the gene matches. DNA of the CDR3: TGTGCCAGCAGCGACAGGGGGTCTGGGGCCAACGTCCTGACTTTC. It specifies CASSDRGSGANVLTF.

The chain recombines TRBV7-9 with TRBJ2-2, with D unclear. The CDR3 is 14 amino acids. CDR1 is SEHNR, CDR2 FQNEAQ, per germline (reference sequence). Deletions cut 1 base from V and 3 bases from J, with 6 bases between. CDR3 protein: CASSLGADTGELFF. CDR3 nucleotides: TGTGCCAGCAGCTTAGGTGCGGACACCGGGGAGCTGTTTTTT.

The rearrangement joins TRBV2 to TRBJ2-1; possible D gene TRBD2, 5 bases. V was shortened by 2 bases and J by 0 bases, with 8 bases between the two germline ends. The germline CDR1 and CDR2 sequences are SNHLY and FYNNEI. CDR3 length equals 15 residues. CDR3 sequence (DNA): TGTGCCAGCAGTGAACAGCGGTCCTCCTACAATGAGCAGTTCTTC. Residues: CASSEQRSSYNEQFF.

This clone has a handful of counts. CDR3 in DNA: TGTGCCAGCAGTGGGACAGGGGATGAGCAGTTCTTC. It specifies CASSGTGDEQFF. The chain combines TRBV2 with TRBJ2-1; 9 positions match TRBD1. CDR3 length: 12 amino acids. The germline CDR1 and CDR2 sequences are SNHLY and FYNNEI. Germline trimming cut 4 bases from V and 8 bases from J; bases unmatched to any gene: 0.

This chain links TRBV7-3 with TRBJ2-7; 8 bases agree with TRBD1. V gave up 2 bases and J gave up 2 bases; unmatched junction bases: 5. This CDR3 spans 15 amino acids. Germline V CDR1 and CDR2: SGHTA, FQGTGA. The DNA for the CDR3 is TGTGCCAGCAGCTTAGGACAGGGTGCCGCCTACGAGCAGTACTTC. It codes for CASSLGQGAAYEQYF. Full variable domain (remainder filled in from reference TRBV7-3 and TRBJ2-7): GAGVSQTPSNKVTEKGKYVELRCDPISGHTALYWYRQSLGQGPEFLIYFQGTGAADDSGLPNDRFFAVRPEGSVSTLKIQRTERGDSAVYLCASSLGQGAAYEQYFGPGTRLTVT.

This clone was observed once. The chain recombines TRBV4-2 with TRBJ2-5; TRBD2 matches at 10 bases. Germline lookup yields CDR1 LGHNA and CDR2 YNFKEQ. The CDR3 totals 18 residues. V lost 0 bases and J lost 7; bases outside the gene matches: 14. CDR3 DNA sequence: TGTGCCAGCAGCCAAGATATGGGGCGGGGAGCGGGAGGGGGGACCCAGTACTTC. Translation: CASSQDMGRGAGGGTQYF.

This clone occurred once. In nucleotides, the CDR3 is TGTGCCAGCAGCTTATACAGGGATGGAAACACCATATATTTT. Protein sequence: CASSLYRDGNTIYF. The chain recombines TRBV7-9 with TRBJ1-3, with TRBD1 as a possible D gene (6 bases). The V end lost 2 bases, the J end lost 3 bases, and 8 bases lay between the germline ends. The CDR3 contains 14 residues. Germline V CDR1 and CDR2: SEHNR, FQNEAQ (reference sequence).

V usage is TRBV7-2 and J usage is TRBJ1-3; D might be TRBD1 (6 bases). From germline, CDR1 is SGHTA and CDR2 FQGNSA. V lost 5 bases to trimming and J lost 0 bases, with 11 bases between them. The CDR3 length is 15 residues. The CDR3 reads CASSPDSRSGNTIYF. The CDR3 coding sequence is TGTGCCAGCAGCCCGGACAGCCGCTCTGGAAACACCATATATTTT.

On this clone itself: Other DNA sequences in the same sample also yield this CDR3. The chain uses TRBV9 and TRBJ2-3, with 7 nucleotides matching TRBD1. This CDR3 is 15 amino acids long. After removal of 0 bases from V and 0 bases from J, the junction contained 1 base not matched to a gene. Germline V lookup: CDR1 SGDLS, CDR2 YYNGEE. CDR3 amino acids: CASSVEGASTDTQYF. The CDR3 DNA is TGTGCCAGCAGCGTAGAGGGGGCTAGCACAGATACGCAGTATTTT.

As regards this clone: Different DNA sequences within this sample yield the same CDR3. This chain connects TRBV6-5 to TRBJ1-6; 7 bases match TRBD1. Germline lookup yields CDR1 MNHEY and CDR2 SVGAGI. The CDR3 is made up of 15 amino acids. Trimming at V came to 2 bases and at J to 8 bases, leaving 6 bases not matched to a gene. In DNA form, the CDR3 reads TGTGCCAGCAGTTACGGGGCAGGGGGTTATTCACCCCTCCACTTT. Its protein is CASSYGAGGYSPLHF.

A single count supports this clone. The chain couples TRBV28 to TRBJ2-7; 14 positions match TRBD2. The J segment lost 5 bases and the V segment lost 6 bases, leaving 3 bases of the junction unmatched. There are 14 residues in the CDR3. The germline CDR1 and CDR2 sequences are MDHEN and SYDVKM. CDR3 sequence (DNA): TGTGCCAGCAGGCCGGGACTAGCGGGAGACGAGCAGTACTTC. Protein sequence: CASRPGLAGDEQYF.

V usage is TRBV21-1 and J usage is TRBJ1-5. TRBV21-1 is an annotated pseudogene. The CDR3 contains 13 residues. In nucleotides, the CDR3 is TGTGCCAGCAGGCGCGATAGCAATCAGCCCCAGCATTTT. Protein product: CASRRDSNQPQHF.

The gene calls are TRBV15 and TRBJ2-3, with 9 positions matching TRBD2. In germline, CDR1 is LNHNV, CDR2 YYDKDF (reference sequence). This CDR3 has 16 amino acids. The trim removed 2 bases at V and 1 base at J, leaving 4 bases unmatched. Here the CDR3 DNA reads TGTGCCACCAGCAGATCATCTAGCGGGGGCACAGATACGCAGTATTTT. It yields the protein CATSRSSSGGTDTQYF.